Below are 13 T cell receptor beta chains sequenced from a single sample in a study of blood T cell repertoires in COVID-19. Method: immunoSEQ multiplex PCR; TCRdb's copy keeps in-frame clones and lacks some. This table has a few hundred thousand clones, nearly 90% appearing once. The sample was PBMCs or T cells enriched from blood (not recorded which). The receptors stem from a woman aged 18-35 years with acute COVID-19.

This chain joins TRBV4-1 and TRBJ2-7; 7 bases map to TRBD1. The CDR3 spans 15 residues. Germline CDR1 and CDR2: MGHRA and YSYEKL. J gave up 0 bases and V 1 base, and 3 bases lay outside the gene matches. The DNA of the CDR3 is TGCGCCAGCAGCCAAGGTCAGGGGGACTCCTACGAGCAGTACTTC. It encodes CASSQGQGDSYEQYF.

V gene TRBV4-1 combines with J gene TRBJ2-3, with TRBD2 as a possible D gene (5 bases). V dropped 1 base and J dropped 4 bases, with 12 bases sitting between them. There are 15 residues in the CDR3. Germline CDR1 MGHRA, CDR2 YSYEKL. CDR3 residues: CASSQVWTGADTQYF. The CDR3 DNA is TGCGCCAGCAGCCAAGTATGGACCGGGGCAGATACGCAGTATTTT.

The chain links TRBV6-5 to TRBJ1-2; possible D gene TRBD1, 6 bases. This CDR3 has 13 amino acids. Germline CDR1 is MNHEY and CDR2 is SVGAGI. V lost 8 bases, J lost 7 bases, and 17 bases lay in between. In nucleotides, the CDR3 is TGTGCCAGCTCTAAGGGGGGGATTTCTGGCTACACCTTC. Amino acid sequence: CASSKGGISGYTF.

CDR3 in DNA: TGTGCCAGTAGTATTAGAGCTAGGAGCGGGAGTACAGATACGCAGTATTTT. Translation: CASSIRARSGSTDTQYF. The chain employs TRBV19 and TRBJ2-3, with TRBD2 matching 8 bases. The CDR3 loop spans 17 amino acids. CDR1 is LNHDA and CDR2 is SQIVND in the germline V gene (reference sequence). V lost 3 bases, J lost 3 bases, and 11 bases stayed unmatched.

V is TRBV30 and J is TRBJ2-5, with 10 bases lining up with TRBD2. The V gene end was trimmed by 0 bases and the J gene end by 5 bases; junction bases not matched to a gene: 6. This CDR3 contains 15 residues. Per germline, CDR1 GTSNPN and CDR2 SVGIG (reference sequence). Written as DNA, the CDR3 is TGTGCCTGGAGTGTAGGAGCGGGAGGGCCGGAGACCCAGTACTTC. Amino acid sequence: CAWSVGAGGPETQYF.

This CDR3 is CASSPGLAGVDTQYF. The CDR3 DNA reads as TGTGCCAGCAGCCCAGGACTAGCGGGAGTAGATACGCAGTATTTT. V usage is TRBV7-9 and J usage is TRBJ2-3; 13 bases match TRBD2. This CDR3 has 15 residues. Germline V gene lookup returns CDR1 SEHNR and CDR2 FQNEAQ (reference sequence). V dropped 5 bases and J dropped 5; count of bases not matched to a gene: 4.

As regards this clone: A junction boundary mismatches the germline segment, possibly from a read error. The chain joins TRBV6-2 or TRBV6-3 to TRBJ2-7, with D maybe TRBD2 (6 bases). CDR1 and CDR2 (germline): MNHEY, SVGEGT. The CDR3 sequence is 13 residues long. The CDR3: CASSDSLALEQYF. Written as DNA, the CDR3 is TGTGCCAGCAGTGACTCACTAGCTCTCGAGCAGTACTTC.

This chain joins TRBV6-5 and TRBJ2-7; possible D gene TRBD2, 6 bases. V dropped 7 bases and J dropped 4 bases, with 20 bases sitting between them. Looked up from germline, CDR1 is MNHEY and CDR2 is SVGAGI. CDR3 size: 15 residues. The CDR3 region has the DNA TGTGCCAGCAACAAGGACGGGGGATTAGGGTACGAGCAGTACTTC. Its translation: CASNKDGGLGYEQYF.

The V gene is TRBV19, the J gene TRBJ1-4, with 7 positions matching TRBD1. Looked up from germline, CDR1 is LNHDA and CDR2 is SQIVND (reference sequence). After removal of 4 bases from V and 5 bases from J, the junction contained 7 bases not matched to a gene. This CDR3 contains 15 residues. The CDR3 DNA is TGTGCCAGTAGTAAACTGTCGGGACAGAATGAAAAACTGTTTTTT. It encodes CASSKLSGQNEKLFF. The whole variable domain, remainder taken from reference TRBV19 and TRBJ1-4, is DGGITQSPKYLFRKEGQNVTLSCEQNLNHDAMYWYRQDPGQGLRLIYYSQIVNDFQKGDIAEGYSVSREKKESFPLTVTSAQKNPTAFYLCASSKLSGQNEKLFFGSGTQLSVL.

The count of this clone is one. The chain joins TRBV18 to TRBJ2-1; D is unclear. This CDR3 has 12 residues. In germline, CDR1 is KGHSH, CDR2 LQKENI. The ends were cut back, 3 bases at V and 9 bases at J, with 9 bases in the middle. The CDR3 coding sequence is TGTGCCAGCTCACCGTACCAGGCTGAGCAGTTCTTC. Protein product: CASSPYQAEQFF. The entire variable domain, with the rest obtained from reference TRBV18 and TRBJ2-1, is as follows: NAGVMQNPRHLVRRRGQEARLRCSPMKGHSHVYWYRQLPEEGLKFMVYLQKENIIDESGMPKERFSAEFPKEGPSILRIQQVVRGDSAAYFCASSPYQAEQFFGPGTRLTVL.

The chain carries TRBV7-2 and TRBJ1-6, with D unresolved. Deletions cut 5 bases from V and 8 bases from J, with 10 bases between. This CDR3 is built from 13 residues. Germline V gene lookup returns CDR1 SGHTA and CDR2 FQGNSA. As DNA, the CDR3 is TGTGCCAGCAGCCCTCGTGGAGATTCACCCCTCCACTTT. Its protein product is CASSPRGDSPLHF. The whole variable domain, remainder taken from reference TRBV7-2 and TRBJ1-6, is GAGVSQSPSNKVTEKGKDVELRCDPISGHTALYWYRQSLGQGLEFLIYFQGNSAPDKSGLPSDRFSAERTGGSVSTLTIQRTQQEDSAVYLCASSPRGDSPLHFGNGTRLTVT.

The chain combines TRBV7-2 with TRBJ2-1; TRBD2 matches 12 bases. The CDR3 extends over 15 amino acids. CDR1 SGHTA and CDR2 FQGNSA come from the germline V gene. V shed 3 bases, J shed 6 bases, and the junction held 3 bases outside the gene matches. CDR3 sequence reads: CASSFMTSGSNEQFF. In DNA form, the CDR3 reads TGTGCCAGCAGCTTTATGACTAGCGGGAGCAATGAGCAGTTCTTC.

This chain links TRBV10-3 with TRBJ2-7; 10 nucleotides match TRBD2. The CDR3 loop spans 12 amino acids. The germline CDR1 and CDR2 sequences are ENHRY and SYGVKD. Losses at the gene ends were 10 bases for V and 2 bases for J; bases not matched to a gene: 2. The CDR3 reads CATLAGAYEQYF. Here the CDR3 DNA reads TGTGCCACCCTAGCGGGAGCCTACGAGCAGTACTTC.